This TCR beta chain appears in the sequencing data of a study of blood T cells in healthy people across ages. Findings of the study overall: With donor CMV status unknown, expanded clonotype changes were possibly confounded.

Germline assignment: CDR1 SEHNR and CDR2 FQNEAQ (reference sequence). This CDR3 contains 18 residues. V trimming: 5 bases; J trimming: 6 bases; junction bases outside the gene matches: 13. A few counts support this clonotype. Its antigen remains unidentified. For every donor, a draw yielded approximately 9.9 milliliters of peripheral blood. Isolation recovered at least 7 million PBMCs from every sample. Per individual sample, total RNA of at least 5 micrograms was extracted. A J-beta primer mix and a sample-barcoded 5' primer were used in a second PCR of about 6 to 12 cycles. TCRdb re-called the 5' RACE reads with MiXCR, one entry per CDR3 protein. The table records some 1 million distinct CDR3 sequences, more than 40% of them present only once.

This sequence originates from an older woman in good health. The V and J genes are TRBV7-9 and TRBJ2-1, with TRBD2 matching over 13 bases. Material: blood. The chain's CDR3 is CASSPRLLAGGPFNEQFF. Here the CDR3 DNA reads TGTGCCAGCAGCCCCAGACTACTAGCGGGAGGGCCGTTCAATGAGCAGTTCTTC.